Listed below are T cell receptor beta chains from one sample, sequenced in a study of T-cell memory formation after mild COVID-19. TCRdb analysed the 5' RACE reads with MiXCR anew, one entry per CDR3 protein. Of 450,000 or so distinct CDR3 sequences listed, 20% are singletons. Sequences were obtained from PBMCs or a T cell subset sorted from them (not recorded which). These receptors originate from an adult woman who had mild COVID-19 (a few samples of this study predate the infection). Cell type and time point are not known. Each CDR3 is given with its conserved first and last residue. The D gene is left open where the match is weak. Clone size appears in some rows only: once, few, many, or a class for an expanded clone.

cdr3_aa: CATSIWTGGSGELFF; cdr3_nt: TGTGCCACCAGCATTTGGACAGGGGGGTCCGGGGAGCTGTTTTTT; d_call: TRBD1; j_call: TRBJ2-2; v_call: TRBV15; cdr3_length: 15; clone_size: few
cdr3_aa: CASSSQGYYGYTF; cdr3_nt: TGTGCCAGCAGCTCACAGGGATACTATGGCTACACCTTC; d_call: -; j_call: TRBJ1-2; v_call: TRBV7-8; cdr3_length: 13; clone_size: -
cdr3_aa: CASRAGLAGVINEQFF; cdr3_nt: TGCGCCAGCAGGGCGGGACTAGCGGGAGTAATCAATGAGCAGTTCTTC; d_call: TRBD2; j_call: TRBJ2-1; v_call: TRBV5-1; cdr3_length: 16; clone_size: few
cdr3_aa: CASSDRQLTSYEQYF; cdr3_nt: TGTGCCAGCAGCGATAGACAGCTTACATCCTACGAGCAGTACTTC; d_call: -; j_call: TRBJ2-7; v_call: TRBV14; cdr3_length: 15; clone_size: few
cdr3_aa: CASSLLQGAGGEQFF; cdr3_nt: TGTGCCAGCAGCTTATTACAGGGGGCTGGGGGTGAGCAGTTCTTC; d_call: TRBD1; j_call: TRBJ2-1; v_call: TRBV5-6; cdr3_length: 15; clone_size: few
cdr3_aa: CAISHTGMANTEAFF; cdr3_nt: TGTGCCATCAGCCATACAGGGATGGCGAACACTGAAGCTTTCTTT; d_call: -; j_call: TRBJ1-1; v_call: TRBV10-3; cdr3_length: 15; clone_size: few
cdr3_aa: CSAKGLAGSTDTQYF; cdr3_nt: TGCAGTGCTAAGGGACTAGCGGGAAGCACAGATACGCAGTATTTT; d_call: TRBD2; j_call: TRBJ2-3; v_call: TRBV20-1; cdr3_length: 15; clone_size: few
cdr3_aa: CATSRDPGTSGNEQFF; cdr3_nt: TGTGCCACCAGCAGAGATCCTGGGACTAGCGGCAATGAGCAGTTCTTC; d_call: TRBD2; j_call: TRBJ2-1; v_call: TRBV15; cdr3_length: 16; clone_size: many
cdr3_aa: CASSLVGGGVRNEQFF; cdr3_nt: TGCGCCAGCAGCTTGGTTGGAGGGGGCGTGAGGAATGAGCAGTTCTTC; d_call: -; j_call: TRBJ2-1; v_call: TRBV5-1; cdr3_length: 16; clone_size: few
cdr3_aa: CASTPSGSGSEGAKNIQYF; cdr3_nt: TGTGCCAGCACCCCTAGTGGTAGCGGGAGTGAAGGAGCCAAAAACATTCAGTACTTC; d_call: TRBD2; j_call: TRBJ2-4; v_call: TRBV7-8; cdr3_length: 19; clone_size: -
cdr3_aa: CASSQAFRQAEGELFF; cdr3_nt: TGCGCCAGCAGCCAAGCTTTTAGGCAGGCAGAAGGGGAACTGTTTTTT; d_call: -; j_call: TRBJ1-4; v_call: TRBV4-3; cdr3_length: 16; clone_size: few
cdr3_aa: CASSLDRAGGTGELFF; cdr3_nt: TGCGCCAGCAGCTTGGACAGGGCTGGCGGCACCGGGGAGCTGTTTTTT; d_call: -; j_call: TRBJ2-2; v_call: TRBV5-1; cdr3_length: 16; clone_size: -
cdr3_aa: CASSPGLARDNEQFF; cdr3_nt: TGTGCCAGCAGCCCCGGACTAGCGAGGGACAATGAGCAGTTCTTC; d_call: TRBD2; j_call: TRBJ2-1; v_call: TRBV7-9; cdr3_length: 15; clone_size: -
cdr3_aa: CASSFGTWTGNFRGQPQHF; cdr3_nt: TGTGCCAGCAGCTTCGGGACCTGGACAGGTAACTTCCGGGGACAGCCCCAGCATTTT; d_call: TRBD1; j_call: TRBJ1-5; v_call: TRBV12-3/TRBV12-4; cdr3_length: 19; clone_size: -
cdr3_aa: CASSPRQGVYEQYF; cdr3_nt: TGTGCCAGCTCACCACGACAGGGGGTGTACGAGCAGTACTTC; d_call: TRBD1; j_call: TRBJ2-7; v_call: TRBV18; cdr3_length: 14; clone_size: few
cdr3_aa: CASRGGQEPQETQYF; cdr3_nt: TGTGCCAGCAGGGGGGGACAGGAACCCCAAGAGACCCAGTACTTC; d_call: TRBD1; j_call: TRBJ2-5; v_call: TRBV7-9; cdr3_length: 15; clone_size: -
cdr3_aa: CASSQDLTGGRETQYF; cdr3_nt: TGCGCCAGCAGCCAAGATCTAACAGGGGGCAGAGAGACCCAGTACTTC; d_call: TRBD1; j_call: TRBJ2-5; v_call: TRBV4-3; cdr3_length: 16; clone_size: few
cdr3_aa: CASSQGDIVSYEQYF; cdr3_nt: TGTGCCAGCAGCCAAGGGGACATAGTCTCTTACGAGCAGTACTTC; d_call: -; j_call: TRBJ2-7; v_call: TRBV7-2; cdr3_length: 15; clone_size: many
cdr3_aa: CASSNRDRNTGELFF; cdr3_nt: TGTGCCAGCAGTAACCGGGACAGAAACACCGGGGAGCTGTTTTTT; d_call: TRBD1; j_call: TRBJ2-2; v_call: TRBV6-2/TRBV6-3; cdr3_length: 15; clone_size: few
cdr3_aa: CATSDFWTSGSNEQFF; cdr3_nt: TGTGCCACCAGTGATTTTTGGACTAGCGGGAGCAATGAGCAGTTCTTC; d_call: TRBD2; j_call: TRBJ2-1; v_call: TRBV24-1; cdr3_length: 16; clone_size: -
cdr3_aa: CASSYHGTPTYNEQFF; cdr3_nt: TGTGCCAGCAGCTACCACGGGACTCCTACCTACAATGAGCAGTTCTTC; d_call: -; j_call: TRBJ2-1; v_call: TRBV7-2; cdr3_length: 16; clone_size: few
cdr3_aa: CAISESNGEQETQYF; cdr3_nt: TGTGCCATCAGTGAGTCGAATGGAGAACAAGAGACCCAGTACTTC; d_call: -; j_call: TRBJ2-5; v_call: TRBV10-3; cdr3_length: 15; clone_size: few
cdr3_aa: CASSYSGGWTDTQYF; cdr3_nt: TGTGCCAGCAGTTACTCCGGCGGTTGGACAGATACGCAGTATTTT; d_call: -; j_call: TRBJ2-3; v_call: TRBV6-5; cdr3_length: 15; clone_size: few
cdr3_aa: CASSPSPQSEYF; cdr3_nt: TGTGCCAGCAGCCCCTCCCCCCAGTCTGAGTACTTC; d_call: -; j_call: TRBJ2-4; v_call: TRBV7-2; cdr3_length: 12; clone_size: -
cdr3_aa: CASSSSGTAEETQYF; cdr3_nt: TGTGCCAGCAGCTCCTCCGGGACAGCGGAAGAGACCCAGTACTTC; d_call: TRBD1; j_call: TRBJ2-5; v_call: TRBV7-3; cdr3_length: 15; clone_size: few
cdr3_aa: CASKRSQGSNQPQHF; cdr3_nt: TGTGCCAGCAAACGGTCCCAGGGGAGCAATCAGCCCCAGCATTTT; d_call: -; j_call: TRBJ1-5; v_call: TRBV27; cdr3_length: 15; clone_size: -
cdr3_aa: CASRKGLQETQYF; cdr3_nt: TGCGCCAGCCGTAAAGGACTACAAGAGACCCAGTACTTC; d_call: -; j_call: TRBJ2-5; v_call: TRBV5-1; cdr3_length: 13; clone_size: medium-sized
cdr3_aa: CASSAGDRNTGELFF; cdr3_nt: TGTGCCAGCAGCGCGGGGGACAGGAACACCGGGGAGCTGTTTTTT; d_call: -; j_call: TRBJ2-2; v_call: TRBV7-9; cdr3_length: 15; clone_size: -
cdr3_aa: CASSFTVGTTQYF; cdr3_nt: TGTGCCAGCAGTTTTACGGTTGGGACTACCCAGTACTTC; d_call: -; j_call: TRBJ2-5; v_call: TRBV12-3/TRBV12-4; cdr3_length: 13; clone_size: few
cdr3_aa: CASSLSELSGVTDTQYF; cdr3_nt: TGTGCCAGCAGCTTATCAGAGTTGAGCGGGGTCACAGATACGCAGTATTTT; d_call: TRBD2; j_call: TRBJ2-3; v_call: TRBV5-5; cdr3_length: 17; clone_size: few
cdr3_aa: CATSRDLTGGHQIDEQFF; cdr3_nt: TGTGCCACCAGCAGAGATTTAACAGGGGGCCACCAGATAGATGAGCAGTTCTTC; d_call: TRBD1; j_call: TRBJ2-1; v_call: TRBV15; cdr3_length: 18; clone_size: few
cdr3_aa: CASSVGGSLGSGELFF; cdr3_nt: TGTGCCAGCAGCGTAGGAGGCAGCTTGGGCTCCGGGGAGCTGTTTTTT; d_call: -; j_call: TRBJ2-2; v_call: TRBV9; cdr3_length: 16; clone_size: few
cdr3_aa: CAISEPTGGSEQFF; cdr3_nt: TGTGCCATCAGTGAACCCACAGGGGGTAGTGAGCAGTTCTTC; d_call: TRBD1; j_call: TRBJ2-1; v_call: TRBV10-3; cdr3_length: 14; clone_size: many
cdr3_aa: CASSILGGQFF; cdr3_nt: TGTGCCAGTAGTATCTTGGGAGGGCAGTTCTTC; d_call: -; j_call: TRBJ2-1; v_call: TRBV19; cdr3_length: 11; clone_size: -
cdr3_aa: CASSPLGKETQYF; cdr3_nt: TGTGCCAGCAGCCCCCTAGGAAAAGAGACCCAGTACTTC; d_call: -; j_call: TRBJ2-5; v_call: TRBV7-3; cdr3_length: 13; clone_size: -
cdr3_aa: CASSWVSGAEAFF; cdr3_nt: TGTGCCAGCAGCTGGGTCTCGGGGGCTGAAGCTTTCTTT; d_call: -; j_call: TRBJ1-1; v_call: TRBV14; cdr3_length: 13; clone_size: -
cdr3_aa: CASSSTGMGTEAFF; cdr3_nt: TGTGCCAGCAGCTCAACAGGGATGGGCACTGAAGCTTTCTTT; d_call: -; j_call: TRBJ1-1; v_call: TRBV7-9; cdr3_length: 14; clone_size: few
cdr3_aa: CATSPAVGSSSGANVLTF; cdr3_nt: TGTGCCACCAGCCCGGCGGTAGGGAGTTCCAGTGGGGCCAACGTCCTGACTTTC; d_call: -; j_call: TRBJ2-6; v_call: TRBV24-1; cdr3_length: 18; clone_size: few
cdr3_aa: CASSQDQVYEQYF; cdr3_nt: TGTGCCAGCAGCCAAGACCAAGTTTACGAGCAGTACTTC; d_call: -; j_call: TRBJ2-7; v_call: TRBV4-2; cdr3_length: 13; clone_size: -
cdr3_aa: CASSVSSGTGSYEQYF; cdr3_nt: TGCGCCAGCAGCGTTTCCTCCGGGACAGGTTCCTACGAGCAGTACTTC; d_call: TRBD1; j_call: TRBJ2-7; v_call: TRBV5-1; cdr3_length: 16; clone_size: many
cdr3_aa: CASSYEGGRFEVEQYF; cdr3_nt: TGTGCCAGCAGTTACGAGGGAGGCCGGTTTGAAGTCGAGCAGTACTTC; d_call: -; j_call: TRBJ2-7; v_call: TRBV6-2/TRBV6-3; cdr3_length: 16; clone_size: few
cdr3_aa: CASSYSRQGGTDTQYF; cdr3_nt: TGTGCCAGCAGTTACTCGAGGCAGGGAGGCACAGATACGCAGTATTTT; d_call: -; j_call: TRBJ2-3; v_call: TRBV6-6; cdr3_length: 16; clone_size: -
cdr3_aa: CASSPRLVPYEQFF; cdr3_nt: TGTGCCAGCAGCCCCAGACTAGTTCCCTATGAGCAGTTCTTC; d_call: -; j_call: TRBJ2-1; v_call: TRBV7-2; cdr3_length: 14; clone_size: few
cdr3_aa: CASSRDQSSYEQYF; cdr3_nt: TGTGCCAGCAGCCGGGATCAAAGCTCCTACGAGCAGTACTTC; d_call: -; j_call: TRBJ2-7; v_call: TRBV7-9; cdr3_length: 14; clone_size: -
cdr3_aa: CASSQDLSASYNEQFF; cdr3_nt: TGTGCCAGCAGCCAAGATCTGAGCGCGTCCTACAATGAGCAGTTCTTC; d_call: -; j_call: TRBJ2-1; v_call: TRBV3-1; cdr3_length: 16; clone_size: few
cdr3_aa: CASSLGGQGAYEQYF; cdr3_nt: TGTGCCAGCAGCTTAGGGGGACAGGGGGCCTACGAGCAGTACTTC; d_call: TRBD1; j_call: TRBJ2-7; v_call: TRBV7-6; cdr3_length: 15; clone_size: -
cdr3_aa: CASRAGTLTSDTQYF; cdr3_nt: TGTGCCAGCAGAGCCGGGACTCTTACTTCAGATACGCAGTATTTT; d_call: -; j_call: TRBJ2-3; v_call: TRBV7-3; cdr3_length: 15; clone_size: -
cdr3_aa: CASSVDIGGDEQFF; cdr3_nt: TGTGCCAGCAGCGTAGATATAGGGGGCGATGAGCAGTTCTTC; d_call: TRBD1; j_call: TRBJ2-1; v_call: TRBV9; cdr3_length: 14; clone_size: -
cdr3_aa: CASSPTWRGTYEQYF; cdr3_nt: TGCGCCAGCAGCCCGACTTGGCGGGGGACCTACGAGCAGTACTTC; d_call: TRBD2; j_call: TRBJ2-7; v_call: TRBV5-1; cdr3_length: 15; clone_size: few
cdr3_aa: CASSPRDRGRRGETQYF; cdr3_nt: TGTGCCAGCAGTCCCCGGGACAGGGGGCGCCGGGGGGAGACCCAGTACTTC; d_call: TRBD1; j_call: TRBJ2-5; v_call: TRBV27; cdr3_length: 17; clone_size: -
cdr3_aa: CAWSPGTGTEAFF; cdr3_nt: TGTGCCTGGAGTCCCGGGACAGGGACTGAAGCTTTCTTT; d_call: TRBD1; j_call: TRBJ1-1; v_call: TRBV30; cdr3_length: 13; clone_size: -
cdr3_aa: CSSPGLKQETQYF; cdr3_nt: TGCAGCTCCCCGGGACTGAAACAAGAGACCCAGTACTTC; d_call: -; j_call: TRBJ2-5; v_call: TRBV29-1; cdr3_length: 13; clone_size: -
cdr3_aa: CATSRELDSRYEQYF; cdr3_nt: TGTGCCACCAGCAGAGAGTTGGACAGTAGGTACGAGCAGTACTTC; d_call: -; j_call: TRBJ2-7; v_call: TRBV15; cdr3_length: 15; clone_size: few
cdr3_aa: CASSSGTGWDTGELFF; cdr3_nt: TGTGCCAGCAGTTCCGGGACAGGGTGGGACACCGGGGAGCTGTTTTTT; d_call: TRBD1; j_call: TRBJ2-2; v_call: TRBV12-3/TRBV12-4; cdr3_length: 16; clone_size: -